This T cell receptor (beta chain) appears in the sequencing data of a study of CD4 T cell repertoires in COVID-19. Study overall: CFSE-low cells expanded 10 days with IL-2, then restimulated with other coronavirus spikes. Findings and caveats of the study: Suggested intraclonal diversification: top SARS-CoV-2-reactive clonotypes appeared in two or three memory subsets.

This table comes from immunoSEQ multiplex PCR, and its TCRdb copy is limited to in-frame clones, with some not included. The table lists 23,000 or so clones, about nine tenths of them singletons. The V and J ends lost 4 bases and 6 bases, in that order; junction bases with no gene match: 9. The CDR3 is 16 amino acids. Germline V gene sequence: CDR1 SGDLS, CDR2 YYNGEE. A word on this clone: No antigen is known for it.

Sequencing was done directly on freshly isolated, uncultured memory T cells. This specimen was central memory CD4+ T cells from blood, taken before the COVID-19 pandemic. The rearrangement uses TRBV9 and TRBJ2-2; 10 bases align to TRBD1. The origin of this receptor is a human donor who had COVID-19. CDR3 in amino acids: CASSPSGQGFPGELFF. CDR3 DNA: TGTGCCAGCAGCCCCTCGGGACAGGGGTTCCCCGGGGAGCTGTTTTTT.